This TCR beta chain was sequenced in a study of T cells after yellow fever vaccination. Overall study findings and caveats: A minor fraction of clonotypes spanned both CD4 and CD8 compartments. Subsequent booster samples again held most clones from primary vaccination (96% CD4, about 90% CD8).

V was pared by 3 bases and J by 9 bases, with 18 bases between. The CDR3 covers 16 residues. Germline values: CDR1 LGHNA, CDR2 YSLEER. 5'RACE template switching generated TCR cDNA, adding a universal primer site and UMIs. MiXCR, applied by TCRdb to the 5' RACE reads, yields one record per CDR3 protein. The data show hundreds of thousands of distinct CDR3 sequences, with approximately 13% seen just once and roughly 13% held by the top ten. The table lists this clonotype with a few counts. Its antigen is not identified. The specimen was PBMCs, collected on the day of the yellow fever booster vaccination. The chain employs TRBV4-3 and TRBJ1-6; a possible D gene is TRBD1 (5 bases). The TCR comes from a young man who received the YFV17D yellow fever vaccine. CDR3 coding DNA: TGCGCCAGCAGCCAGCAGGACAAGGCTCTAGGTTCACCCCTCCACTTT. Protein: CASSQQDKALGSPLHF.